A selection of T cell receptor beta chains follows, all from one sample in a study of blood T cells in healthy people across ages. TCRdb re-called the 5' RACE reads through MiXCR, storing one row per CDR3 protein. The repertoire consists of about 760,000 distinct CDR3 sequences, with 56% occurring once and the leading ten covering roughly 24%. Source material: blood. Every receptor here comes from a man aged 35-49 years in good health. Each CDR3 is given with its conserved first and last residue. Fields, in order: D gene, J gene, V gene, clone size, CDR3 DNA, CDR3 protein. The D gene is left open where the match is weak. Expanded clones are given a class, and other clones once, few, many or no size at all.

d_gene: TRBD1; j_gene: TRBJ2-7; v_gene: TRBV18; abundance: once; CDR3nt: TGTGCCAGCTCCCTATCGACAGGGGCCCTCTCCTACGAGCAGTACTTC; CDR3aa: CASSLSTGALSYEQYF
d_gene: TRBD2; j_gene: TRBJ2-7; v_gene: TRBV28; abundance: few; CDR3nt: TGTGCCAGCAGTTTATGGACTAGCGGCTCCTACAATGAGCAGTACTTC; CDR3aa: CASSLWTSGSYNEQYF
d_gene: TRBD1; j_gene: TRBJ2-1; v_gene: TRBV2; abundance: few; CDR3nt: TGTGCCAGCAGCGTTTCAGGGACAGTGAGCTCCTACAATGAGCAGTTCTTC; CDR3aa: CASSVSGTVSSYNEQFF
d_gene: TRBD1; j_gene: TRBJ1-4; v_gene: TRBV7-3; abundance: NA; CDR3nt: TGTGCCAGCAGCGTAACTGGACAGGGCAAACTGTTTTTT; CDR3aa: CASSVTGQGKLFF
d_gene: TRBD1; j_gene: TRBJ1-4; v_gene: TRBV5-1; abundance: few; CDR3nt: TGCGCCAGCAGCTTACAGGGGGTAACTAATGAAAAACTGTTTTTT; CDR3aa: CASSLQGVTNEKLFF
d_gene: NA; j_gene: TRBJ2-1; v_gene: TRBV5-6; abundance: NA; CDR3nt: TGTGCCAGCAGCGTCCGGTTTGTGGGCAATGAGCAGTTCTTC; CDR3aa: CASSVRFVGNEQFF
d_gene: NA; j_gene: TRBJ2-1; v_gene: TRBV11-2; abundance: few; CDR3nt: TGTGCCAGCAGCTTACAAGGGGGGCGAGATTTGCAGTTCTTC; CDR3aa: CASSLQGGRDLQFF
d_gene: TRBD2; j_gene: TRBJ2-3; v_gene: TRBV5-1; abundance: few; CDR3nt: TGCGCCAGCAGCTTGTCTGCGGGGGGCGTGGAAGATACGCAGTATTTT; CDR3aa: CASSLSAGGVEDTQYF
d_gene: TRBD2; j_gene: TRBJ2-3; v_gene: TRBV29-1; abundance: NA; CDR3nt: TGCAGCGGTTCCACTAGCGGGGCTACAGATACGCAGTATTTT; CDR3aa: CSGSTSGATDTQYF
d_gene: TRBD1; j_gene: TRBJ1-5; v_gene: TRBV24-1; abundance: NA; CDR3nt: TGTGCCACCAGTCAATCACCCAGGCAGGGGGTCCCGTATAGCAATCAGCCCCAGCATTTT; CDR3aa: CATSQSPRQGVPYSNQPQHF
d_gene: NA; j_gene: TRBJ2-7; v_gene: TRBV27; abundance: few; CDR3nt: TGTGCCAGCAGGGGGGACGGAATCTACGAGCAGTACTTC; CDR3aa: CASRGDGIYEQYF